This T cell receptor (beta chain) was obtained from a study of blood T cells in healthy people across ages. Study overall: Template switching picked up about one barcoded beta molecule for each two T cells. Study outcomes and limitations: A strong correlation between TCR beta diversity and naive T cell percentage was seen.

Turning to this clonotype: Its specificity is not known.

Deletions cut 0 bases from V and 2 bases from J, with 10 bases between. CDR1 is SGHRS, CDR2 YFSETQ, per germline. CDR3 size: 15 residues. Donors each provided about 10 milliliters of peripheral blood. The extraction recovered at least 5.5 micrograms of total RNA per sample. A second PCR, run for about 6 to 11 cycles, used a sample-barcoded 5' primer plus a J-beta primer mix. MiXCR, applied by TCRdb to the 5' RACE reads, yields one record per CDR3 protein. Of about 1.6 million distinct CDR3 sequences listed, about 32% are singletons. This clonotype was obtained from a woman between 25 and 40 years old in good health. Sequenced sample: blood. The rearrangement uses TRBV5-1 and TRBJ2-3; D is uncertain. CDR3 sequence reads: CASSLAARDTDTQYF. CDR3 coding DNA: TGCGCCAGCAGCTTGGCCGCAAGGGACACAGATACGCAGTATTTT.